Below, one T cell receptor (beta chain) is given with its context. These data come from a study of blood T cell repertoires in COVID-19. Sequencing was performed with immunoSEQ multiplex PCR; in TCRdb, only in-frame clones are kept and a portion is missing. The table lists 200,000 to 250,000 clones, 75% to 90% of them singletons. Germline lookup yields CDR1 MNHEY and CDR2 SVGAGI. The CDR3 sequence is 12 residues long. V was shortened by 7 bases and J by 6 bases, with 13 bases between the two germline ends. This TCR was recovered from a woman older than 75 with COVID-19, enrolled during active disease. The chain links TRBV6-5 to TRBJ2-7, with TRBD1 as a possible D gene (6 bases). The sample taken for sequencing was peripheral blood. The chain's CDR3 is CASTVGTPEQYF. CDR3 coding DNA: TGTGCCAGCACAGTAGGGACACCCGAGCAGTACTTC.